Below are 14 T cell receptor beta chains sequenced from a single sample in a study of CD8+CD57+ T cells in acquired aplastic anemia. The study profiled TCR beta VDJ and CDR3 using genomic DNA as template. MiXCR, applied by TCRdb to the reads, yields one record per CDR3 protein. This table has hundreds of thousands of distinct CDR3 sequences, 60% to 80% appearing once. The sequenced sample was sorted CD4+, CD8+, or CD8+CD57+ T cells (not recorded which) from PBMCs. The receptor set was obtained from a human donor in good health, serving as a control.

This clonotype was observed many times. The chain carries TRBV4-2 and TRBJ1-2, with 7 positions matching TRBD1. The germline V gene encodes CDR1 LGHNA and CDR2 YNFKEQ. This CDR3 is 13 amino acids long. Germline trimming cut 8 bases from V and 0 bases from J; bases unmatched to any gene: 3. The CDR3 protein is CASSGTANYGYTF. The CDR3 DNA is TGTGCCAGCTCCGGGACAGCTAACTATGGCTACACCTTC.

The chain couples TRBV20-1 to TRBJ1-1, with D uncertain. V shed 3 bases and J shed 7 bases, with 18 bases lying between them. The CDR3 consists of 14 residues. Germline CDR1 is DFQATT and CDR2 is SNEGSKA (reference sequence). The CDR3 DNA reads TGCAGTGCTAGGGTGTCAGGACTATTCGGTGAAGCTTTCTTT. This sequence encodes CSARVSGLFGEAFF.

In this sample, this clonotype turned up once. This chain links TRBV12-3 or TRBV12-4 with TRBJ1-1; the D is unclear. CDR3 length: 16 amino acids. Between the trimmed V and J ends, which lost 4 bases and 3 bases, there was a span of 18 bases. The CDR3 spells CASSSVYGVLDTEAFF. CDR3 coding DNA: TGTGCCAGCAGTTCCGTTTATGGGGTTCTGGACACTGAAGCTTTCTTT.

DNA of the CDR3: TGTGCCAGCAGCTTTGGAGCGGGAGGGAGGAATGAGCAGTTCTTC. It specifies CASSFGAGGRNEQFF. J is TRBJ2-1 and V is TRBV5-4; 10 bases fit TRBD2. The J segment lost 7 bases and the V segment lost 2 bases, leaving 6 bases of the junction unmatched. The CDR3 sequence is 15 residues long. From germline, CDR1 is SGHNT and CDR2 YYREEE (reference sequence).

This clonotype was seen ten or more times. The rearrangement uses TRBV3-1 and TRBJ2-2; TRBD1 agrees at 8 bases. CDR1 is LGHDT and CDR2 is YNNKEL in the germline V gene (reference sequence). The CDR3 is 16 amino acids. J gave up 1 base and V 4 bases, and 5 bases lay outside the gene matches. This CDR3 reads CASSPRTGWNTGELFF. The CDR3 nucleotides read TGTGCCAGCAGCCCGCGGACAGGGTGGAACACCGGGGAGCTGTTTTTT.

The chain joins TRBV20-1 to TRBJ2-7; unclear D gene. There are 15 residues in the CDR3. Between the trimmed V and J ends, which lost 0 bases and 0 bases, there was a span of 12 bases. Germline assignment: CDR1 DFQATT and CDR2 SNEGSKA (reference sequence). The CDR3 DNA follows: TGCAGTGCTAGAGATCGGAGAGCAAACTCCTACGAGCAGTACTTC. It encodes CSARDRRANSYEQYF.

V and J are TRBV6-6 and TRBJ2-1; 8 bases match TRBD1. The germline CDR1 and CDR2 sequences are MNHNY and SVGAGI (reference sequence). V lost 5 bases and J lost 8; bases outside the gene matches: 2. CDR3 length equals 12 residues. The CDR3 DNA reads as TGTGCCAGCAGTGCGGACAGGGATGAGCAGTTCTTC. This encodes CASSADRDEQFF.

The chain links TRBV5-4 to TRBJ1-2, with 7 nucleotides matching TRBD1. CDR1 and CDR2 (germline): SGHNT, YYREEE (reference sequence). CDR3 length: 16 amino acids. Germline trimming cut 5 bases from V and 0 bases from J; bases unmatched to any gene: 10. The CDR3 protein is CASRDRKTGPNYGYTF. In nucleotides, the CDR3 is TGTGCCAGCAGAGATCGGAAGACAGGGCCTAACTATGGCTACACCTTC.

This chain links TRBV4-1 with TRBJ1-3, with no clear D. In germline, CDR1 is MGHRA, CDR2 YSYEKL. Trimming stripped 4 bases from V and 4 bases from J, with 14 bases between. The CDR3 has 15 residues. The CDR3 loop reads CASSPNFGGGNTIYF. The CDR3 nucleotides are TGCGCCAGCAGCCCTAACTTTGGAGGAGGAAACACCATATATTTT.

There are many counts of this clonotype. The V and J genes are TRBV2 and TRBJ2-5; 7 bases agree with TRBD2. The V and J ends lost 8 bases and 5 bases, in that order; junction bases with no gene match: 8. CDR3 size: 13 residues. Germline V CDR1 and CDR2: SNHLY, FYNNEI. CDR3 amino acids: CASVRTSWETQYF. Here the CDR3 DNA reads TGTGCCAGCGTACGGACTAGTTGGGAGACCCAGTACTTC.

This clonotype was found many times. The genes are TRBV7-6 and TRBJ2-3; TRBD2 aligns across 8 bases. This CDR3 spans 16 amino acids. The V gene end was trimmed by 3 bases and the J gene end by 3 bases; junction bases not matched to a gene: 8. Germline V gives CDR1 SGHVS, CDR2 FNYEAQ. The CDR3 here is CASSFSGASATDTQYF. DNA of the CDR3: TGTGCCAGCAGCTTTAGCGGGGCGAGCGCTACAGATACGCAGTATTTT.

A single count supports this clonotype. This chain links TRBV12-3 or TRBV12-4 with TRBJ2-5; 9 bases are a match to TRBD2. The length of the CDR3 is 15 residues. Trimming cost V 6 bases and J 5 bases; bases outside gene matches: 10. The CDR3 region is CASSSVGGGDETQYF. CDR3 nucleotides: TGTGCCAGCAGCTCCGTGGGCGGGGGGGACGAGACCCAGTACTTC.

The J gene is TRBJ1-6, the V gene TRBV11-2; D not certain. Germline CDR1 reads SGHAT; CDR2 reads FQNNGV. The CDR3 sequence is 15 residues long. Trimming took off 5 bases at V and 8 bases at J, with 16 bases between the two ends. The CDR3 sequence is CASSVTRNQDSPLHF. The CDR3 DNA reads TGTGCCAGCAGCGTAACTCGCAATCAGGATTCACCCCTCCACTTT.

This clonotype was picked up many times. It may be a read error: a sequence one base away is much more abundant. In this CDR3 the conserved last residue, phenylalanine or tryptophan, is missing, so a read error is likely. This sequence joins TRBV29-1 and TRBJ2-5; 7 positions match TRBD1. Trimming cost V 7 bases and J 1 base; bases outside gene matches: 3. The germline V gene has CDR1 SQVTM and CDR2 ANQGSEA. This CDR3 spans 12 amino acids. The CDR3: CSAGDSQETQYL. As DNA, the CDR3 is TGCAGCGCAGGGGACAGCCAAGAGACCCAGTACCTC.